Presented here are 17 T cell receptor beta chains from one specimen sequenced in a study of vaccination and CD4 T cells after COVID-19. These TCRs' antigens remain unknown. Regarding treatment: roughly 10-day PBMC culture with coronavirus spike peptide pools or control peptides (ViraFEST assay). Oncomine TCR Beta short-read sequencing was applied to DNA from cultured CD4+ T cells. TCRdb re-derived calls from the PCR reads in MiXCR, one entry per CDR3 protein. The table lists about 15,000 distinct CDR3 sequences, roughly 43% of them singletons. Sequenced material: CD4+ T cells from blood, cultured in vitro. The origin of the receptors is a human donor who had recovered from COVID-19.

The chain is built from TRBV5-1 and TRBJ1-2; 7 positions match TRBD1. The CDR3 covers 19 residues. The V gene's germline CDR1 is SGHRS and CDR2 YFSETQ. V lost 0 bases and J lost 1; bases outside the gene matches: 15. The DNA of the CDR3 is TGCGCCAGCAGCTTGGACCGAATAGGGGGCGGTTCCCGTAACTATGGCTACACCTTC. It translates to CASSLDRIGGGSRNYGYTF.

This clonotype was counted between two and nine times. The chain uses TRBV7-8 and TRBJ2-2; D gene uncertain. The CDR3 runs 11 residues. V lost 0 bases to trimming and J lost 10 bases, with 3 bases between them. Germline values: CDR1 SGHVS, CDR2 FQNEAQ. The CDR3 nucleotides read TGTGCCAGCAGCTTAGCCAAGGAGCTGTTTTTT. It is translated as CASSLAKELFF.

The chain employs TRBV5-1 and TRBJ2-1; D not certain. Germline V gene sequence: CDR1 SGHRS, CDR2 YFSETQ. The CDR3 extends over 15 amino acids. V was shortened by 0 bases and J by 2 bases, with 9 bases between the two germline ends. CDR3 loop: CASSLAGDTYNEQFF. CDR3 coding DNA: TGCGCCAGCAGCTTGGCAGGAGATACCTACAATGAGCAGTTCTTC.

This clonotype was seen only a few times. The genes are TRBV14 and TRBJ1-5; weak D call: TRBD1 (5 bases). CDR3 size: 13 residues. CDR1 SGHDN and CDR2 FVKESK come from the germline V gene. V lost 1 base to trimming and J lost 5 bases, with 6 bases between them. CDR3 sequence: CASSQGGDQPQHF. CDR3 in DNA: TGTGCCAGCAGCCAAGGAGGGGATCAGCCCCAGCATTTT.

The chain joins TRBV30 to TRBJ2-7, with TRBD1 matching 10 bases. The CDR3 spans 16 residues. Germline V gives CDR1 GTSNPN, CDR2 SVGIG (reference sequence). Trimming cost V 3 bases and J 5 bases; bases outside gene matches: 13. The CDR3 sequence is CAWRGLWGQGTHEQYF. CDR3 bases: TGTGCCTGGAGGGGGTTGTGGGGACAGGGGACGCACGAGCAGTACTTC.

CDR3 in amino acids: CASSLDRGEQFF. As DNA, the CDR3 is TGTGCCAGCAGCTTAGATAGGGGTGAGCAGTTCTTC. The V gene is TRBV11-2, the J gene TRBJ2-1, with D maybe TRBD1 (5 bases). Trimming cost V 0 bases and J 9 bases, with 6 bases left between them. The CDR3 contains 12 residues. Germline lookup yields CDR1 SGHAT and CDR2 FQNNGV.

This sequence joins TRBV28 and TRBJ1-1; the match to TRBD1 covers 10 bases. The trim removed 2 bases at V and 11 bases at J, leaving 11 bases unmatched. This CDR3 region has 15 residues. Germline V gene data show CDR1 as MDHEN and CDR2 as SYDVKM. In DNA, the CDR3 is TGTGCCAGCAGTTTAGGACTTGGGACAGGGGAAGTGGCTTTCTTT. Protein product: CASSLGLGTGEVAFF.

The rearrangement uses TRBV24-1 and TRBJ1-1, with 8 positions matching TRBD1. V was pared by 5 bases and J by 3 bases, with 7 bases of the junction left unmatched. Germline assignment: CDR1 KGHDR and CDR2 SFDVKD. CDR3 length equals 15 residues. The CDR3 nucleotides read TGTGCCACCAGTGGTCCGCAGGGGGCGGACACTGAAGCTTTCTTT. Protein: CATSGPQGADTEAFF.

In its sample, this clonotype was seen a few times. The V gene is TRBV7-2, the J gene TRBJ2-3; possibly TRBD2 for D (6 bases). Germline V lookup: CDR1 SGHTA, CDR2 FQGNSA. V dropped 5 bases and J dropped 2 bases, with 14 bases sitting between them. This CDR3 has 15 residues. The CDR3, as DNA: TGTGCCAGCAGCCGTGTTGCGGGATTCACAGATACGCAGTATTTT. Encoded protein: CASSRVAGFTDTQYF.

The gene calls are TRBV6-5 and TRBJ1-5; no clear D. The CDR3 spans 14 residues. Germline-derived CDR1 and CDR2 are MNHEY and SVGAGI. V lost 2 bases, J lost 6 bases, and 11 bases lay in between. In nucleotides, the CDR3 is TGTGCCAGCAGTTACAGGCCAGCCCCTCAGCCCCAGCATTTT. Translated: CASSYRPAPQPQHF.

The chain employs TRBV25-1 and TRBJ2-3, with 9 bases that match TRBD2. The V segment lost 6 bases and the J segment 9 bases; nucleotides outside the gene matches: 13. CDR1 and CDR2 from the germline V gene are MGHDK and SYGVNS. CDR3 length: 15 amino acids. The DNA of the CDR3 is TGTGCCAGCAGCCCCAGAGCGGGGGGTGTGAAGACGCAGTATTTT. The encoded protein is CASSPRAGGVKTQYF. Full variable domain (rest looked up from reference TRBV25-1 and TRBJ2-3): EADIYQTPRYLVIGTGKKITLECSQTMGHDKMYWYQQDPGMELHLIHYSYGVNSTEKGDLSSESTVSRIRTEHFPLTLESARPSHTSQYLCASSPRAGGVKTQYFGPGTRLTVL.

The table lists this clonotype with a few counts. J is TRBJ2-5 and V is TRBV7-2; D gene uncertain. Germline assignment: CDR1 SGHTA and CDR2 FQGNSA. V gave up 5 bases and J gave up 4 bases, with 8 bases separating them. This CDR3 has 12 amino acids. CDR3 region: CASSQLRETQYF. As DNA, the CDR3 is TGTGCCAGCAGCCAACTCCGAGAGACCCAGTACTTC.

The chain employs TRBV4-2 and TRBJ1-6; 9 bases line up with TRBD1. The CDR3 spans 18 residues. The germline V gene encodes CDR1 LGHNA and CDR2 YNFKEQ. V dropped 4 bases and J dropped 9; count of bases not matched to a gene: 16. CDR3 DNA: TGTGCCAGCAGCCCCGGGAACAGACCGGGACAGGGATCTTCACCCCTCCACTTT. Residues: CASSPGNRPGQGSSPLHF.

The J gene is TRBJ2-2, the V gene TRBV7-6; D is uncertain. V lost 1 base and J lost 1, with 7 bases in between. The germline CDR1 and CDR2 sequences are SGHVS and FNYEAQ. The CDR3 is made up of 15 amino acids. The CDR3 DNA is TGTGCCAGCAGCTTAGTCCCCGAGAACACCGGGGAGCTGTTTTTT. This gives the protein CASSLVPENTGELFF.

This clonotype was observed a single time. The J gene is TRBJ1-2, the V gene TRBV29-1; 10 nucleotides align to TRBD1. J gave up 4 bases and V 6 bases, and 20 bases lay outside the gene matches. The CDR3 has 18 residues. CDR1 is SQVTM, CDR2 ANQGSEA, per germline. Written as DNA, the CDR3 is TGCAGCGTCGCGAGGGGAAGGGACAGGGGATCTTATCTCTATGGCTACACCTTC. This codes for CSVARGRDRGSYLYGYTF.

The chain employs TRBV30 and TRBJ1-2, with D possibly being TRBD1 (5 bases). Trimming took 0 bases from V and 5 from J, leaving 13 bases between them. Germline CDR1 reads GTSNPN; CDR2 reads SVGIG (reference sequence). This CDR3 comprises 14 residues. The CDR3 loop reads CAWSVRGSDYGYTF. The CDR3 DNA sequence: TGTGCCTGGAGTGTGAGGGGCTCTGATTATGGCTACACCTTC.

The sample holds a few counts of this clonotype. The V call is TRBV12-3 or TRBV12-4, the J call TRBJ1-5; D possibly corresponds to TRBD1 (6 bases). Trimming took off 1 base at V and 6 bases at J, with 7 bases between the two ends. The CDR3 sequence is 13 residues long. Written as DNA, the CDR3 is TGTGCCAGCAGTTTAGACAGGGCTCAGCCCCAGCATTTT. It is translated as CASSLDRAQPQHF.